The 9 T cell receptor beta chains below were found in one sample sequenced in a study of T cells after yellow fever vaccination. TCRdb processed the 5' RACE reads anew with MiXCR; each CDR3 protein has one entry. The sample shows under 400,000 distinct CDR3 sequences, around 12% of them seen only once. This material consisted of CD4+ T cells sorted from PBMCs, taken 15 days after the yellow fever booster vaccination. The source is a man aged 18-30 years who received the YFV17D yellow fever vaccine.

In its sample, this clonotype was seen many times. This sequence joins TRBV6-5 and TRBJ2-4; D is uncertain. The CDR3 runs to 13 residues. V was shortened by 0 bases and J by 14 bases, with 14 bases between the two germline ends. The germline CDR1 and CDR2 sequences are MNHEY and SVGAGI. This CDR3 reads CASSYSISGVEYF. The CDR3 DNA reads TGTGCCAGCAGTTACTCCATATCTGGAGTCGAGTACTTC.

This clonotype appeared a few times. This sequence joins TRBV12-3 or TRBV12-4 and TRBJ1-1, with D uncertain. Trimming shortened V by 3 bases and J by 4 bases, and 6 bases separated the two germline ends. There are 12 residues in the CDR3. The CDR3 DNA reads TGTGCCAGCAGTTTCTATACCACTGAAGCTTTCTTT. Its protein is CASSFYTTEAFF.

This clonotype was detected ten times or more. This sequence joins TRBV20-1 and TRBJ2-5, with a weak D call TRBD1 (7 bases). Germline CDR1 DFQATT, CDR2 SNEGSKA (reference sequence). Trimming shortened V by 5 bases and J by 5 bases, and 21 bases separated the two germline ends. This CDR3 spans 15 amino acids. The CDR3 region is CSAEGAAGKEETQYF. CDR3 nucleotides: TGCAGTGCTGAGGGGGCCGCGGGGAAGGAGGAGACCCAGTACTTC.

V is TRBV20-1 and J is TRBJ2-1; TRBD1 matches 7 bases. The CDR3 extends over 14 amino acids. V was pared by 7 bases and J by 4 bases, with 10 bases of the junction left unmatched. Germline CDR1 and CDR2: DFQATT and SNEGSKA (reference sequence). The DNA for the CDR3 is TGCAGTGTTCGAAGACAGGGAGCTTACAATGAGCAGTTCTTC. Its protein product is CSVRRQGAYNEQFF.

This clonotype was observed a handful of times. The V gene is TRBV12-3 or TRBV12-4, the J gene TRBJ1-5; 7 nucleotides align to TRBD1. This CDR3 has 16 residues. The ends lost 5 bases at V and 2 bases at J; junction bases unmatched: 9. The chain's CDR3 is CASSLTGAPGNQPQHF. The CDR3 DNA reads TGTGCCAGCAGTCTCACAGGGGCCCCGGGCAATCAGCCCCAGCATTTT.

The chain joins TRBV6-5 to TRBJ1-1, with a possible D match to TRBD1 (5 bases). The germline V gene has CDR1 MNHEY and CDR2 SVGAGI. CDR3 length: 15 residues. Trimming removed 1 base at V and 5 bases at J, with 14 bases between. The CDR3 region is CASSYYGGGGTEAFF. The CDR3 nucleotides are TGTGCCAGCAGTTACTATGGGGGTGGGGGAACTGAAGCTTTCTTT.

The chain uses TRBV9 and TRBJ1-1; a possible D gene is TRBD1 (6 bases). The CDR3 length is 14 residues. Germline assignment: CDR1 SGDLS and CDR2 YYNGEE. The V end lost 1 base, the J end lost 7 bases, and 14 bases lay between the germline ends. The CDR3 spells CASSVTGSLYEAFF. CDR3 nucleotide sequence: TGTGCCAGCAGCGTAACAGGGTCGCTGTATGAAGCTTTCTTT.

This clonotype was seen more than once but under ten times. The V gene is TRBV4-3, the J gene TRBJ2-7, with unresolved D. The CDR3 sequence is 11 residues long. CDR1 is LGHNA and CDR2 is YSLEER in the germline V gene. Trimming left V 3 bases short and J 7 bases short, with 7 bases between. The CDR3 region is CASSQAEEQYV. In nucleotides, the CDR3 is TGCGCCAGCAGCCAGGCGGAAGAGCAGTACGTC.

This clonotype came up a few times. The chain joins TRBV3-1 to TRBJ1-6; TRBD1 aligns across 8 bases. The CDR3 consists of 13 residues. CDR1 is LGHDT and CDR2 is YNNKEL in the germline V gene (reference sequence). The V and J ends lost 6 bases and 7 bases, in that order; junction bases with no gene match: 2. CDR3 in DNA: TGTGCCAGCAGACAGGGGGGAAATTCACCCCTCCACTTT. This encodes CASRQGGNSPLHF. The full variable domain, in which reference TRBV3-1 and TRBJ1-6 provide the parts outside the CDR3, is DTAVSQTPKYLVTQMGNDKSIKCEQNLGHDTMYWYKQDSKKFLKIMFSYNNKELIINETVPNRFSPKSPDKAHLNLHINSLELGDSAVYFCASRQGGNSPLHFGNGTRLTVT.